Here is one T cell receptor beta chain with its context. Original analysis: Estimation of nucleated cell counts was performed using reference gene primer amplification. Clones were read by immunoSEQ multiplex PCR, and TCRdb kept only the in-frame ones, dropping some. The DNA gave D and trimming, while V, J and clone size come from that table. The data contain more than 300,000 clones, more than 75% of them singletons. Donors in Cohort 3 counted as recovered after two negative PCRs, clearance, or symptom resolution. This specimen belongs to a study of blood T cell repertoires in COVID-19. Study summary: Acute and convalescent COVID-19 samples came from the United States, Italy and Spain.

The V end was cut by 4 bases, the J end by 7 bases, with 10 bases between. CDR1 is MNHEY and CDR2 is SVGAGI in the germline V gene. The CDR3 spans 12 residues. The material sequenced was PBMCs or T cells enriched from blood (not recorded which). The genes are TRBV6-5 and TRBJ1-1; no clear D gene. The source is a woman in her late teens or twenties who had recovered from COVID-19. In DNA form, the CDR3 reads TGTGCCAGCAGTTCCCTTCGGGGTGAAGCTTTCTTT. Translation: CASSSLRGEAFF.